These 27 T cell receptor beta chains were sequenced from one sample in a study of cytomegalovirus exposure and HLA in healthy donors. The PCR was carried out with 60 Vbeta primers and 13 Jbeta primers. Libraries were prepared by immunoSEQ multiplex PCR; TCRdb keeps only in-frame clonotypes and omits some of them. The data contain 100,000 to 120,000 clones, approximately 78% of them singletons. Sequenced sample: PBMCs. These receptors were collected from a woman aged 25 to 39 in good health and CMV-seronegative.

V and J are TRBV4-3 and TRBJ1-1; no clear D gene. The V gene's germline CDR1 is LGHNA and CDR2 YSLEER. CDR3 length: 12 amino acids. V was trimmed by 4 bases and J by 1 base, leaving 4 bases between them. The CDR3 sequence: CASSLWNTEAFF. The CDR3 DNA reads as TGCGCCAGCAGCCTCTGGAACACTGAAGCTTTCTTT.

This clone was seen a few times. The J gene is TRBJ2-2, the V gene TRBV11-2, with D possibly matching TRBD2 (5 bases). Germline loops: CDR1 SGHAT, CDR2 FQNNGV. The ends were cut back, 8 bases at V and 3 bases at J, with 19 bases in the middle. There are 16 residues in the CDR3. For the CDR3, the DNA is TGTGCCAGCGAAGATGCCGGGCGGACTGACACCGGGGAGCTGTTTTTT. Encoded protein: CASEDAGRTDTGELFF.

This clone was observed a few times. The chain has TRBV7-9 and TRBJ1-4, with TRBD1 matching 7 bases. V lost 4 bases, J lost 7 bases, and 6 bases stayed unmatched. This CDR3 has 14 amino acids. CDR1 and CDR2 (germline): SEHNR, FQNEAQ (reference sequence). The CDR3 coding sequence is TGTGCCAGCAGCTCAGACAGGGATACTGAAAAACTGTTTTTT. It yields the protein CASSSDRDTEKLFF. The variable domain in full, with the rest retrieved from reference TRBV7-9 and TRBJ1-4, is DTGVSQNPRHKITKRGQNVTFRCDPISEHNRLYWYRQTLGQGPEFLTYFQNEAQLEKSRLLSDRFSAERPKGSFSTLEIQRTEQGDSAMYLCASSSDRDTEKLFFGSGTQLSVL.

The gene calls are TRBV2 and TRBJ1-2; D is ambiguous. Trimming removed 6 bases from V and 7 bases from J, with 18 bases in between. CDR1 and CDR2 (germline): SNHLY, FYNNEI. The CDR3 consists of 14 residues. CDR3 in amino acids: CASRFRLLRGGYTF. DNA of the CDR3: TGTGCCAGCAGGTTCCGACTCCTTCGGGGTGGCTACACCTTC.

This chain uses TRBV28 with TRBJ2-3; 7 nucleotides align to TRBD1. Germline V gene data show CDR1 as MDHEN and CDR2 as SYDVKM. J gave up 14 bases and V 1 base, and 6 bases lay outside the gene matches. The CDR3 covers 12 residues. CDR3 bases: TGTGCCAGCAGTTTATACGGGACAGATCCGTATTTT. Its protein is CASSLYGTDPYF.

DNA of the CDR3: TGTGCCAGTAGTATAAATCTCCAGCCCCAGCATTTT. Translated: CASSINLQPQHF. The rearrangement joins TRBV19 to TRBJ1-5; no reliable D call. Germline CDR1 and CDR2: LNHDA and SQIVND (reference sequence). There are 12 residues in the CDR3. The V end lost 2 bases, the J end lost 7 bases, and 6 bases lay between the germline ends.

The chain links TRBV28 to TRBJ2-7; 11 bases agree with TRBD2. Germline lookup yields CDR1 MDHEN and CDR2 SYDVKM. The J segment lost 0 bases and the V segment lost 4 bases, leaving 11 bases of the junction unmatched. The CDR3 is made up of 18 amino acids. The CDR3 spells CASSSPYLAGGLSYEQYF. In DNA, the CDR3 is TGTGCCAGCAGTTCGCCCTACCTAGCGGGGGGACTCTCCTACGAGCAGTACTTC.

The rearrangement links TRBV5-1 to TRBJ1-1; D uncertain. CDR1 is SGHRS and CDR2 is YFSETQ in the germline V gene. Trimming cost V 0 bases and J 2 bases, with 11 bases left between them. This CDR3 contains 15 residues. In DNA form, the CDR3 reads TGCGCCAGCAGCTTGGAACCGCGGAGAAACACTGAAGCTTTCTTT. As protein: CASSLEPRRNTEAFF.

V and J are TRBV29-1 and TRBJ1-1, with 8 positions matching TRBD1. V gave up 0 bases and J gave up 4 bases; unmatched junction bases: 7. Germline CDR1 reads SQVTM; CDR2 reads ANQGSEA. The CDR3 is made up of 15 amino acids. This CDR3 is CSVEDPQGAATEAFF. Written as DNA, the CDR3 is TGCAGCGTTGAAGATCCGCAGGGGGCGGCCACTGAAGCTTTCTTT.

The count of this clone is one. This chain links TRBV6-5 with TRBJ2-2; tentative D call: TRBD1 (6 bases). Germline values: CDR1 MNHEY, CDR2 SVGAGI. Trimming pared 6 bases from V and 5 bases from J, leaving 10 bases between. The CDR3 spans 13 residues. The CDR3 reads CASRLQGTGELFF. CDR3 coding DNA: TGTGCCAGCAGATTACAGGGTACCGGGGAGCTGTTTTTT.

CDR3 protein: CASSLVPSSYEQYF. CDR3 DNA: TGTGCCAGCAGCTTAGTACCCAGCTCCTACGAGCAGTACTTC. The genes are TRBV7-9 and TRBJ2-7; D remains unclear. Germline V gene sequence: CDR1 SEHNR, CDR2 FQNEAQ (reference sequence). V lost 1 base to trimming and J lost 0 bases, with 7 bases between them. The CDR3 contains 14 residues.

The CDR3 DNA follows: TGTGCCAGCAGACCCGTCGGTAGGGGCCAAGAGACCCAGTACTTC. This translates into CASRPVGRGQETQYF. The J gene is TRBJ2-5, the V gene TRBV28; perhaps TRBD1 as D (5 bases). Per the germline V gene, CDR1 is MDHEN and CDR2 is SYDVKM. The CDR3 runs to 15 residues. Trimming took off 6 bases at V and 1 base at J, with 15 bases between the two ends.

The rearrangement links TRBV9 to TRBJ1-2; 7 bases line up with TRBD1. Germline CDR1 and CDR2: SGDLS and YYNGEE. Trimming at V came to 0 bases and at J to 8 bases, leaving 10 bases not matched to a gene. The CDR3 runs 15 residues. The CDR3 loop is CASSVDMGQSLGYTF. CDR3 DNA: TGTGCCAGCAGCGTAGATATGGGACAGTCCCTCGGCTACACCTTC.

This clone has a single count. This sequence joins TRBV28 and TRBJ2-1, with TRBD1 identical over 9 bases. The CDR3 is 15 residues long. Germline V lookup: CDR1 MDHEN, CDR2 SYDVKM. V dropped 5 bases and J dropped 6; count of bases not matched to a gene: 8. The CDR3 DNA reads TGTGCCAGCAGTAGGGGCGGGACAGGGTTCAATGAGCAGTTCTTC. Translated: CASSRGGTGFNEQFF.

The chain links TRBV6-8 to TRBJ1-5; 9 bases are a match to TRBD1. V lost 3 bases to trimming and J lost 6 bases; unmatched junction nucleotides: 9. Per the germline V gene, CDR1 is MNHGY and CDR2 is SAAAGT. The CDR3 has 16 amino acids. CDR3 sequence (DNA): TGTGCCAGCAGTTATTCGCTGGGACAGGGCTTTCAGCCCCAGCATTTT. It specifies CASSYSLGQGFQPQHF.

The chain recombines TRBV27 with TRBJ2-2, with D perhaps matching TRBD2 (5 bases). The CDR3 loop spans 13 amino acids. Germline assignment: CDR1 MNHEY and CDR2 SMNVEV (reference sequence). V lost 2 bases and J lost 5, with 6 bases in between. CDR3 DNA: TGTGCCAGCAGTTTAGAGGGTACCGGGGAGCTGTTTTTT. This encodes CASSLEGTGELFF.

The gene calls are TRBV30 and TRBJ1-1; D uncertain. V was clipped by 5 bases and J by 6 bases, with 10 bases between them. CDR1 GTSNPN and CDR2 SVGIG come from the germline V gene (reference sequence). The CDR3 sequence is 11 residues long. CDR3 coding DNA: TGTGCCTGGGCGGGTGACGCTGAAGCTTTCTTT. Its protein product is CAWAGDAEAFF.

V and J are TRBV28 and TRBJ1-5; 9 bases fit TRBD1. Germline CDR1 and CDR2: MDHEN and SYDVKM. This CDR3 spans 15 amino acids. With 6 bases clipped from V and 9 bases from J, the junction kept 12 bases outside the gene matches. The CDR3: CASSPGTGNVWPQHF. CDR3 bases: TGTGCCAGCAGCCCCGGGACAGGGAATGTTTGGCCCCAGCATTTT.

The gene calls are TRBV13 and TRBJ2-1; 8 nucleotides line up with TRBD1. V lost 1 base, J lost 7 bases, and 6 bases stayed unmatched. CDR3 size: 15 residues. CDR1 is PRHDT and CDR2 is FYEKMQ in the germline V gene (reference sequence). CDR3 sequence reads: CASSLVGRGRNEQFF. CDR3 coding DNA: TGTGCCAGCAGCTTAGTCGGCAGGGGGCGGAATGAGCAGTTCTTC.

The genes are TRBV7-8 and TRBJ2-3, with unresolved D. CDR1 and CDR2 from the germline V gene are SGHVS and FQNEAQ. V dropped 4 bases and J dropped 3 bases, with 8 bases sitting between them. The CDR3 extends over 13 amino acids. Here the CDR3 DNA reads TGTGCCAGCAGCTCGAGCCTGACAGATACGCAGTATTTT. Translated: CASSSSLTDTQYF.

The V call is TRBV5-4, the J call TRBJ2-6; D may be TRBD1 (7 bases). Germline-derived CDR1 and CDR2 are SGHNT and YYREEE (reference sequence). Trimming shortened V by 4 bases and J by 0 bases, and 17 bases separated the two germline ends. This CDR3 is 18 amino acids long. The DNA of the CDR3 is TGTGCCAGCAGCCGGGGGCTAGGGGGCCTCTCTGGGGCCAACGTCCTGACTTTC. Amino acids: CASSRGLGGLSGANVLTF.

V is TRBV5-6 and J is TRBJ1-2; D ambiguous. V dropped 4 bases and J dropped 4 bases, with 20 bases sitting between them. The germline gives CDR1 SGHDT, CDR2 YYEEEE. The CDR3 sequence is 16 residues long. The DNA of the CDR3 is TGTGCCAGCAGCCTGTATAGGAGGGAGAGAAGCTATGGCTACACCTTC. Translated, it gives CASSLYRRERSYGYTF.

The chain carries TRBV30 and TRBJ1-5, with 8 bases fitting TRBD1. Germline CDR1 GTSNPN, CDR2 SVGIG (reference sequence). J was trimmed by 3 bases and V by 3 bases; bases with no gene match: 7. The CDR3 totals 15 residues. CDR3 in amino acids: CAWRQQGGLNQPQHF. The DNA of the CDR3 is TGTGCCTGGAGGCAACAGGGGGGCCTCAATCAGCCCCAGCATTTT.

This rearrangement joins TRBV6-5 to TRBJ1-5; D gene unclear. Trimming removed 7 bases from V and 4 bases from J, with 11 bases in between. The CDR3 spans 13 residues. Germline-derived CDR1 and CDR2 are MNHEY and SVGAGI. CDR3 nucleotides: TGTGCCAGCAAGGAACGGGGAAATCAGCCCCAGCATTTT. Its translation: CASKERGNQPQHF.

V is TRBV5-1 and J is TRBJ2-7; D is undetermined. V lost 1 base and J 0 bases, leaving 8 bases between the germline ends. Germline values: CDR1 SGHRS, CDR2 YFSETQ. This CDR3 is 14 amino acids long. CDR3 in amino acids: CASSLLGISYEQYF. The CDR3 bases are TGCGCCAGCAGCTTGCTAGGCATCTCCTACGAGCAGTACTTC.

The chain couples TRBV7-2 to TRBJ2-5, with TRBD2 identical over 9 bases. The CDR3 extends over 16 amino acids. V trimming: 5 bases; J trimming: 4 bases; junction bases outside the gene matches: 11. Germline assignment: CDR1 SGHTA and CDR2 FQGNSA. This chain's CDR3 is CASSPPLAGSGETQYF. The CDR3, as DNA: TGTGCCAGCAGCCCCCCCCTAGCGGGGTCGGGAGAGACCCAGTACTTC. The variable domain in full, completed from reference TRBV7-2 and TRBJ2-5, reads GAGVSQSPSNKVTEKGKDVELRCDPISGHTALYWYRQSLGQGLEFLIYFQGNSAPDKSGLPSDRFSAERTGGSVSTLTIQRTQQEDSAVYLCASSPPLAGSGETQYFGPGTRLLVL.

The chain links TRBV27 to TRBJ1-1; D is possibly TRBD1 (6 bases). With 1 base removed from V and 8 bases from J, the gap between germline ends came to 14 bases. The CDR3 totals 14 residues. CDR1 is MNHEY, CDR2 SMNVEV, per germline (reference sequence). CDR3 sequence (DNA): TGTGCCAGCAGTTTATGGGCAGGACAGACAGAAGCTTTCTTT. Its translation is CASSLWAGQTEAFF.